This paragraph reports one T cell receptor beta chain. Additional DNA sequences in this sample encode the identical CDR3. The germline V gene has CDR1 MNHEY and CDR2 SMNVEV (reference sequence). V shed 2 bases and J shed 10 bases, with 9 bases lying between them. CDR3 size: 12 residues. Some clones are missing from TCRdb's copy, which holds only in-frame ones; the method was immunoSEQ multiplex PCR. This sample has around 250,000 clones, with 70% to 90% found just once. Participants were aged roughly 18 to 89 years from roughly 25 US areas. These data come from a study of blood T cell repertoires in COVID-19.

The sequenced sample was PBMCs or T cells enriched from blood (not recorded which). The receptor was derived from a woman aged 45-65 years who had been exposed to COVID-19. This chain joins TRBV27 and TRBJ2-1; weak D call: TRBD1 (5 bases). As DNA, the CDR3 is TGTGCCAGCAGTTTAAGGGGAAACGAGCAGTTCTTC. Translated, it gives CASSLRGNEQFF.